This passage covers 2 T cell receptor beta chains from one sample sequenced in a study of shared clonotypes between healthy human individuals. Sequencing used immunoSEQ multiplex PCR; TCRdb keeps in-frame clones, though not all of them. The sample holds roughly 220,000 clones, 65% seen once. The sequencing sample was made of memory CD4+ T cells sorted from blood. Sample subset: CD45RA-negative fraction. Receptor source: a man under 40 in good health.

The chain's CDR3 is CASSSTGSKNIQYF. The CDR3 coding sequence is TGTGCCAGCAGTTCGACAGGGTCCAAAAACATTCAGTACTTC. The rearrangement joins TRBV27 to TRBJ2-4; 7 bases match TRBD1. CDR3 length: 14 amino acids. Germline V lookup: CDR1 MNHEY, CDR2 SMNVEV (reference sequence). V lost 4 bases to trimming and J lost 2 bases; unmatched junction nucleotides: 2.

The gene calls are TRBV14 and TRBJ2-1; D is unresolved. The CDR3 runs to 20 residues. Trimming shortened V by 0 bases and J by 0 bases, and 21 bases separated the two germline ends. Germline CDR1 reads SGHDN; CDR2 reads FVKESK. CDR3 coding DNA: TGTGCCAGCAGCCAAGATCCAGTGGGTTCGATTCCGAGCTCCTACAATGAGCAGTTCTTC. Translating it yields CASSQDPVGSIPSSYNEQFF. Combining the CDR3 with reference TRBV14 and TRBJ2-1 gives the whole variable domain EAGVTQFPSHSVIEKGQTVTLRCDPISGHDNLYWYRRVMGKEIKFLLHFVKESKQDESGMPNNRFLAERTGGTYSTLKVQPAELEDSGVYFCASSQDPVGSIPSSYNEQFFGPGTRLTVL.